Each of the 23 T cell receptor beta chains below was sequenced from the same sample in a study of patients and donors after allogeneic stem cell transplantation. TCRdb re-called the RT-PCR reads with MiXCR, one entry per CDR3 protein. This sample carries about 200,000 distinct CDR3 sequences, 41% of them seen once, and the ten largest clones take 25% to 35%. Sequencing used blood, either unsorted or a sorted T cell fraction (not recorded which). These TCRs come from a human donor who was either an allogeneic HSCT recipient or a stem cell or donor lymphocyte infusion donor (not recorded which). It is not recorded whose cells these are; they may come from a transplant donor.

The V and J genes are TRBV27 and TRBJ2-2; D unclear. This CDR3 is 14 amino acids long. V lost 0 bases to trimming and J lost 3 bases, with 5 bases between them. Looked up from germline, CDR1 is MNHEY and CDR2 is SMNVEV (reference sequence). CDR3 sequence (DNA): TGTGCCAGCAGTTTATCACGGGACACCGGGGAGCTGTTTTTT. It translates to CASSLSRDTGELFF.

The chain couples TRBV6-2 or TRBV6-3 to TRBJ2-5, with D unresolved. Between the trimmed V and J ends, which lost 1 base and 3 bases, there was a span of 12 bases. In germline, CDR1 is MNHEY, CDR2 SVGEGT. The CDR3 length is 15 residues. CDR3 in DNA: TGTGCCAGCAGTTACTTAGACCCTGCCAAAGAGACCCAGTACTTC. Its translation is CASSYLDPAKETQYF.

This clonotype has more than one count but fewer than ten. This chain connects TRBV5-1 to TRBJ1-6; D possibly corresponds to TRBD1 (6 bases). CDR1 is SGHRS and CDR2 is YFSETQ in the germline V gene. The CDR3 covers 12 residues. V lost 5 bases and J 12 bases, leaving 12 bases between the germline ends. In nucleotides, the CDR3 is TGCGCCAGCAGTCAAGGACAGTTACCCCTCCACTTT. Its protein is CASSQGQLPLHF.

This chain links TRBV28 with TRBJ1-2; 10 bases fit TRBD1. There are 15 residues in the CDR3. The trim removed 6 bases at V and 2 bases at J, leaving 6 bases unmatched. Germline V CDR1 and CDR2: MDHEN, SYDVKM. The CDR3 spells CASRLDRGQNYGYTF. In DNA form, the CDR3 reads TGTGCCAGCAGACTCGACAGGGGGCAAAACTATGGCTACACCTTC.

This clonotype was detected a few times. The chain has TRBV29-1 and TRBJ1-2, with a tentative D call TRBD1 (6 bases). Trimming took off 3 bases at V and 4 bases at J, with 9 bases between the two ends. CDR3 length equals 12 residues. Germline lookup yields CDR1 SQVTM and CDR2 ANQGSEA. The CDR3 reads CSVEGGLYGYTF. In DNA form, the CDR3 reads TGCAGCGTTGAGGGGGGGCTCTATGGCTACACCTTC.

This chain links TRBV7-9 with TRBJ2-7; 14 bases are shared with TRBD2. V shed 4 bases and J 2 bases; nucleotides not matched to a gene: 1. Germline-derived CDR1 and CDR2 are SEHNR and FQNEAQ (reference sequence). The length of the CDR3 is 15 residues. CDR3 sequence (DNA): TGTGCCAGCAGCTGGACTAGCGGGGGGCCCTACGAGCAGTACTTC. This encodes CASSWTSGGPYEQYF. The variable domain in full, with the rest retrieved from reference TRBV7-9 and TRBJ2-7, is DTGVSQNPRHKITKRGQNVTFRCDPISEHNRLYWYRQTLGQGPEFLTYFQNEAQLEKSRLLSDRFSAERPKGSFSTLEIQRTEQGDSAMYLCASSWTSGGPYEQYFGPGTRLTVT.

The gene calls are TRBV5-1 and TRBJ1-6; tentative D call: TRBD1 (5 bases). CDR1 is SGHRS and CDR2 is YFSETQ in the germline V gene. The V gene lost 4 bases and the J gene lost 3 bases, with 11 bases spanning the gap. The CDR3 is 15 amino acids. The CDR3 loop is CASSANRSYNSPLHF. The CDR3 DNA reads TGCGCCAGCAGCGCTAACAGGAGCTATAATTCACCCCTCCACTTT.

This clonotype was counted only a few times. The chain has TRBV7-9 and TRBJ1-5, with D unresolved. Trimming removed 1 base from V and 11 bases from J, with 9 bases in between. Germline assignment: CDR1 SEHNR and CDR2 FQNEAQ (reference sequence). The CDR3 covers 12 residues. The CDR3 protein is CASSLGRSSQHF. The DNA for the CDR3 is TGTGCCAGCAGCTTAGGCCGGTCATCCCAGCATTTT.

This clonotype has only one observation. The chain has TRBV29-1 and TRBJ2-7, with TRBD1 as a possible D gene (6 bases). The CDR3 consists of 11 residues. CDR1 is SQVTM and CDR2 is ANQGSEA in the germline V gene. Between the trimmed V and J ends, which lost 6 bases and 4 bases, there was a span of 10 bases. Written as DNA, the CDR3 is TGCAGCGTGGCAGGGGAATACGAGCAGTACTTC. This gives the protein CSVAGEYEQYF.

The chain uses TRBV20-1 and TRBJ1-5; TRBD1 matches at 8 bases. Losses at the gene ends were 6 bases for V and 3 bases for J; bases not matched to a gene: 10. Germline CDR1 and CDR2: DFQATT and SNEGSKA (reference sequence). This CDR3 spans 15 amino acids. The CDR3, as DNA: TGCAGTGCCCCCGGAAGGACAGGGAACAATCAGCCCCAGCATTTT. Translating it yields CSAPGRTGNNQPQHF.

This clonotype has a handful of counts. The chain links TRBV29-1 to TRBJ2-3; unclear D gene. The germline CDR1 and CDR2 sequences are SQVTM and ANQGSEA. V was pared by 4 bases and J by 1 base, with 12 bases between. The CDR3 runs 14 residues. CDR3 in DNA: TGCAGCGTTGGGCTAGTCGAGGGCACAGATACGCAGTATTTT. The encoded protein is CSVGLVEGTDTQYF.

The chain links TRBV2 to TRBJ2-2; the D is unclear. The CDR3 has 11 amino acids. Germline CDR1 SNHLY, CDR2 FYNNEI. The ends were cut back, 7 bases at V and 8 bases at J, with 8 bases in the middle. CDR3 sequence: CASKERGELFF. In nucleotides, the CDR3 is TGTGCCAGCAAAGAGCGAGGGGAGCTGTTTTTT.

The V gene is TRBV28, the J gene TRBJ1-4, with D tentatively TRBD1 (5 bases). CDR1 and CDR2 from the germline V gene are MDHEN and SYDVKM. This CDR3 is 12 amino acids long. Between the trimmed V and J ends, which lost 6 bases and 10 bases, there was a span of 12 bases. The chain's CDR3 is CASRTALSKLFF. The CDR3 DNA reads TGTGCCAGCAGGACAGCACTTTCAAAACTGTTTTTT.

The chain recombines TRBV12-3 or TRBV12-4 with TRBJ2-1; 14 nucleotides match TRBD2. With V trimmed by 6 bases and J by 3 bases, 13 bases remained unmatched. The CDR3 runs to 19 residues. DNA for the CDR3: TGTGCCAGCAGCCACACCCCGGGACTAGCGGGAGAATTCTACAATGAGCAGTTCTTC. Encoded protein: CASSHTPGLAGEFYNEQFF.

This rearrangement joins TRBV20-1 to TRBJ2-2, with 9 bases identical to TRBD2. The CDR3 is 15 amino acids. V lost 0 bases and J lost 4; bases outside the gene matches: 3. The germline CDR1 and CDR2 sequences are DFQATT and SNEGSKA (reference sequence). Here the CDR3 reads CSAREAGGLTGELFF. The CDR3 DNA follows: TGCAGTGCTAGAGAGGCGGGAGGGCTCACCGGGGAGCTGTTTTTT.

This clonotype has only a few counts. This chain links TRBV29-1 with TRBJ1-4, with D hard to call. From germline, CDR1 is SQVTM and CDR2 ANQGSEA. The CDR3 covers 11 residues. The V gene lost 3 bases and the J gene lost 7 bases, with 6 bases spanning the gap. The CDR3 protein is CSVERAEKLFF. DNA of the CDR3: TGCAGCGTTGAGAGGGCTGAAAAACTGTTTTTT.

V and J are TRBV15 and TRBJ1-1; 9 bases fit TRBD1. Per the germline V gene, CDR1 is LNHNV and CDR2 is YYDKDF (reference sequence). V lost 4 bases and J lost 4; bases outside the gene matches: 7. The CDR3 loop spans 15 amino acids. The chain's CDR3 is CATSNPTGGPTEAFF. Here the CDR3 DNA reads TGTGCCACCAGCAACCCGACAGGGGGACCCACTGAAGCTTTCTTT.

This clonotype was found a few times. The chain recombines TRBV20-1 with TRBJ1-2; a possible D gene is TRBD1 (5 bases). In germline, CDR1 is DFQATT, CDR2 SNEGSKA (reference sequence). V gave up 5 bases and J gave up 3 bases, with 16 bases separating them. The CDR3 extends over 14 amino acids. The CDR3 spells CSAPTLGDDYGYTF. CDR3 in DNA: TGCAGTGCTCCTACGCTAGGGGATGACTATGGCTACACCTTC.

The J gene is TRBJ1-1, the V gene TRBV7-2, with D possibly TRBD1 on 5 matching bases. Germline V gene lookup returns CDR1 SGHTA and CDR2 FQGNSA. V was pared by 5 bases and J by 2 bases, with 15 bases between. This CDR3 comprises 15 residues. CDR3 residues: CASSAHGTANTEAFF. In DNA, the CDR3 is TGTGCCAGCAGCGCCCATGGGACGGCTAACACTGAAGCTTTCTTT. Supplemented by reference TRBV7-2 and TRBJ1-1, the full variable domain reads GAGVSQSPSNKVTEKGKDVELRCDPISGHTALYWYRQSLGQGLEFLIYFQGNSAPDKSGLPSDRFSAERTGGSVSTLTIQRTQQEDSAVYLCASSAHGTANTEAFFGQGTRLTVV.

This CDR3 reads CASSQGNYPSEKLFF. CDR3 in DNA: TGTGCCAGCAGCCAAGGCAACTACCCGAGTGAAAAACTGTTTTTT. The chain combines TRBV14 with TRBJ1-4; D unresolved. Germline loops: CDR1 SGHDN, CDR2 FVKESK. Between the trimmed V and J ends, which lost 1 base and 7 bases, there was a span of 13 bases. The CDR3 sequence is 15 residues long.

V usage is TRBV5-1 and J usage is TRBJ2-2, with 9 bases lining up with TRBD1. The germline gives CDR1 SGHRS, CDR2 YFSETQ. Trimming cost V 4 bases and J 7 bases; bases outside gene matches: 8. The CDR3 loop spans 15 amino acids. CDR3 sequence: CASSLGDRENGELFF. DNA for the CDR3: TGCGCCAGCAGCCTTGGGGACAGGGAAAACGGGGAGCTGTTTTTT. Supplemented by reference TRBV5-1 and TRBJ2-2, the full variable domain reads KAGVTQTPRYLIKTRGQQVTLSCSPISGHRSVSWYQQTPGQGLQFLFEYFSETQRNKGNFPGRFSGRQFSNSRSEMNVSTLELGDSALYLCASSLGDRENGELFFGEGSRLTVL.

This clonotype showed up just a few times. This chain connects TRBV29-1 to TRBJ1-2; D not resolved. The V end was cut by 6 bases, the J end by 0 bases, with 11 bases between. This CDR3 is built from 13 residues. Germline lookup yields CDR1 SQVTM and CDR2 ANQGSEA. The CDR3 nucleotides read TGCAGCGTCGACGGGATGCCTAACTATGGCTACACCTTC. Its translation is CSVDGMPNYGYTF.

The chain combines TRBV18 with TRBJ1-3, with D possibly TRBD1 on 5 matching bases. CDR1 and CDR2 (germline): KGHSH, LQKENI. CDR3 size: 14 residues. The germline V and J ends were trimmed by 3 bases and 7 bases, with 13 bases remaining between them. CDR3 sequence (DNA): TGTGCCAGCTCACCGGGAGTCCGACAGAACACCATATATTTT. Translation gives CASSPGVRQNTIYF.